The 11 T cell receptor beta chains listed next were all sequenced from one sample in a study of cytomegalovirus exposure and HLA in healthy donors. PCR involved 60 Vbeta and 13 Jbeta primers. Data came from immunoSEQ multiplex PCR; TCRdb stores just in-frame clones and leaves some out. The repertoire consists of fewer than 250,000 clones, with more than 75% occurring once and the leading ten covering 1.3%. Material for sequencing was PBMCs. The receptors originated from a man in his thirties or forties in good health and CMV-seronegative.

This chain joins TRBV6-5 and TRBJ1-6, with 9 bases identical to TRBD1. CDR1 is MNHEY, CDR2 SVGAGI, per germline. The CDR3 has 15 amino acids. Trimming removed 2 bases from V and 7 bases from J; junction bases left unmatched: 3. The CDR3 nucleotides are TGTGCCAGCAGTTACGGACAGGGGAGAAATTCACCCCTCCACTTT. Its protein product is CASSYGQGRNSPLHF.

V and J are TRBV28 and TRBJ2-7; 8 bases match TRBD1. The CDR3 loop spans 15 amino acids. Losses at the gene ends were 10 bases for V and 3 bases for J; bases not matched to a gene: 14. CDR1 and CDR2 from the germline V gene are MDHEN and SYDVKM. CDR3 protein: CAIAATGANGYEQYF. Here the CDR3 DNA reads TGTGCCATCGCTGCGACAGGGGCAAACGGCTACGAGCAGTACTTC.

The DNA for the CDR3 is TGTGCCAGCAGCTTGGGGACTAGCGGCTCCTACGAGCAGTACTTC. This sequence encodes CASSLGTSGSYEQYF. The chain joins TRBV7-9 to TRBJ2-7; TRBD2 matches 11 bases. This CDR3 is 15 amino acids long. V lost 3 bases, J lost 0 bases, and 1 base stayed unmatched. CDR1 and CDR2 (germline): SEHNR, FQNEAQ (reference sequence).

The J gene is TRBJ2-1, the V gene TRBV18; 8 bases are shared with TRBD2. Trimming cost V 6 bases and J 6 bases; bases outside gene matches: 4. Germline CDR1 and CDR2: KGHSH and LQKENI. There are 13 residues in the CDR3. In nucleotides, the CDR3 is TGTGCCAGCTCTTCACTAGCGGCCAATGAGCAGTTCTTC. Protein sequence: CASSSLAANEQFF.

CDR3 bases: TGTGCCAGCAGTTTTCAACAGACAGATACGCAGTATTTT. This codes for CASSFQQTDTQYF. The genes are TRBV28 and TRBJ2-3, with D uncertain. The CDR3 spans 13 residues. Germline V lookup: CDR1 MDHEN, CDR2 SYDVKM. Trimming cost V 3 bases and J 3 bases, with 7 bases left between them.

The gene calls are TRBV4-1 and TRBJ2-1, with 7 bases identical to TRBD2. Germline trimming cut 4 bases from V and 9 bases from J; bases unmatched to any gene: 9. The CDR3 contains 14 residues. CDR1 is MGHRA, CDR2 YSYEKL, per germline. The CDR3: CASSPTGPGGEQFF. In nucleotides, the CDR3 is TGCGCCAGCAGCCCGACGGGGCCGGGGGGTGAGCAGTTCTTC.

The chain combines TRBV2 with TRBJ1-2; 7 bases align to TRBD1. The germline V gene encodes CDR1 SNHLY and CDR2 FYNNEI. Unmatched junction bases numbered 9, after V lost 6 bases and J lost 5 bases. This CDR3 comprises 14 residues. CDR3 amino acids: CASSTTGNHYGYTF. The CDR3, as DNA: TGTGCCAGCAGCACGACAGGGAATCATTATGGCTACACCTTC.

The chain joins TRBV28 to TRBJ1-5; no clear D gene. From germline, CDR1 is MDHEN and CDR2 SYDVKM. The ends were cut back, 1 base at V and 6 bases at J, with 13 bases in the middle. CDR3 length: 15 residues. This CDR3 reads CASSLSGYGSQPQHF. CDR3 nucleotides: TGTGCCAGCAGTTTATCAGGCTATGGGAGTCAGCCCCAGCATTTT.

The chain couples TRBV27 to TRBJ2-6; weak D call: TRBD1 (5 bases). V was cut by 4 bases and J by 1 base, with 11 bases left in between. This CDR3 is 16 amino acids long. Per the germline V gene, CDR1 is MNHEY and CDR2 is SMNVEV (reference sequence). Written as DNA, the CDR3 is TGTGCCAGCAGTTCGGGCAGGGCGTCTGGGGCCAACGTCCTGACTTTC. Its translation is CASSSGRASGANVLTF. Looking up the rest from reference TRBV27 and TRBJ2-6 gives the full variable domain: EAQVTQNPRYLITVTGKKLTVTCSQNMNHEYMSWYRQDPGLGLRQIYYSMNVEVTDKGDVPEGYKVSRKEKRNFPLILESPSPNQTSLYFCASSSGRASGANVLTFGAGSRLTVL.

CDR3 DNA: TGTGCCAGTACGACCGGGACAGGGTTCACTGAAGCTTTCTTT. Translated, it gives CASTTGTGFTEAFF. The chain has TRBV19 and TRBJ1-1; 9 bases map to TRBD1. Germline CDR1 LNHDA, CDR2 SQIVND (reference sequence). This CDR3 spans 14 amino acids. The V segment lost 7 bases and the J segment 4 bases; nucleotides outside the gene matches: 7.

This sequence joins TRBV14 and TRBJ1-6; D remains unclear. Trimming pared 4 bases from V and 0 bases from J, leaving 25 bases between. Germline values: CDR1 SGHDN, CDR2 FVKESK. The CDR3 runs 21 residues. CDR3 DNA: TGTGCCAGCAGCCCGAAAGGAGGGTCGGGCCGCTCGAACTCCTATAATTCACCCCTCCACTTT. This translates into CASSPKGGSGRSNSYNSPLHF.